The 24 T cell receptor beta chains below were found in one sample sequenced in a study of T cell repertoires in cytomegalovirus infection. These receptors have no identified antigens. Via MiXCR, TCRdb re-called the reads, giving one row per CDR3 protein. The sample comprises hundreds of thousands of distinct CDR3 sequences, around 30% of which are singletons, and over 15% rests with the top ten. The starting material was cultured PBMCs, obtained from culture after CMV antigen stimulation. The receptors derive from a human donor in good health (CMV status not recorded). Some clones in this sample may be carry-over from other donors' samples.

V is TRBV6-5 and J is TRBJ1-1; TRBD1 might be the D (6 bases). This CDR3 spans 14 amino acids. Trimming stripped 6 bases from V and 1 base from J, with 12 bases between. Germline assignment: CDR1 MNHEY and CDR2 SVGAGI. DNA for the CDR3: TGTGCCAGCAGCAGGACAGCGAAGAACACTGAAGCTTTCTTT. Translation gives CASSRTAKNTEAFF.

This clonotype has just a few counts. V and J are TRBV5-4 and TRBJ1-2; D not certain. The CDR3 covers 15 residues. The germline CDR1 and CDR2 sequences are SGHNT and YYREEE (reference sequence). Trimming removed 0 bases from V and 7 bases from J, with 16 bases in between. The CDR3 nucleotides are TGTGCCAGCAGCTTGGTGGACTCCGCCGAGGGTGGCTACACCTTC. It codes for CASSLVDSAEGGYTF.

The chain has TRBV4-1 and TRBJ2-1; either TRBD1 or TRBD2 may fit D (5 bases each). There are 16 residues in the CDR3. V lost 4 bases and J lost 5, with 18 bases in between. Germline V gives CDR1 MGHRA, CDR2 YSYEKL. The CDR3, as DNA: TGCGCCAGCAGCCCCCAAGCCCTAACGGGGCACAATGAGCAGTTCTTC. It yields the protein CASSPQALTGHNEQFF.

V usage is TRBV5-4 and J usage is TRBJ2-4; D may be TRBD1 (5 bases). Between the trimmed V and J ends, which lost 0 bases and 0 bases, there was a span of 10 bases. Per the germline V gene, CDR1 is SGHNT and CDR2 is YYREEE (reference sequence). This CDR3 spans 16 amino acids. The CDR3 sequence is CASSLDRNLAKNIQYF. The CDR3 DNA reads TGTGCCAGCAGCTTGGACAGGAACCTAGCCAAAAACATTCAGTACTTC.

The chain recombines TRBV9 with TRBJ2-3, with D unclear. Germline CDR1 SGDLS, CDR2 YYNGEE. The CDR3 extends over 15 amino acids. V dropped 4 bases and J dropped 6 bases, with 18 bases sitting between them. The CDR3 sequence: CASSLLRSGLDTQYF. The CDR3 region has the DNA TGTGCCAGCAGCCTCTTACGGAGTGGTCTGGATACGCAGTATTTT.

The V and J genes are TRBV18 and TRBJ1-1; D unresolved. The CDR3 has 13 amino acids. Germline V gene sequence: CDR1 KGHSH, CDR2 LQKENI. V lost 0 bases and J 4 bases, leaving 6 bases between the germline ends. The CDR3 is CASSPPSGTEAFF. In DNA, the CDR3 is TGTGCCAGCTCACCACCGAGTGGCACTGAAGCTTTCTTT. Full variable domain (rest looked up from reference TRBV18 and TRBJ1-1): NAGVMQNPRHLVRRRGQEARLRCSPMKGHSHVYWYRQLPEEGLKFMVYLQKENIIDESGMPKERFSAEFPKEGPSILRIQQVVRGDSAAYFCASSPPSGTEAFFGQGTRLTVV.

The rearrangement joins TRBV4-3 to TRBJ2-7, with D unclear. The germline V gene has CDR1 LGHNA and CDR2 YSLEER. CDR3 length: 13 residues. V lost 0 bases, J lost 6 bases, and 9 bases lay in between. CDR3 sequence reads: CASSQDPDTEQYF. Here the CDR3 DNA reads TGCGCCAGCAGCCAAGACCCGGATACCGAGCAGTACTTC.

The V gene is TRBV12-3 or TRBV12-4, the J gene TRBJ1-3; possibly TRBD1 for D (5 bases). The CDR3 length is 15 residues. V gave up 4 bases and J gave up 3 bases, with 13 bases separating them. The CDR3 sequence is CASSSGLSRGNTIYF. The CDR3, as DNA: TGTGCCAGCAGTTCAGGGTTATCGCGTGGAAACACCATATATTTT.

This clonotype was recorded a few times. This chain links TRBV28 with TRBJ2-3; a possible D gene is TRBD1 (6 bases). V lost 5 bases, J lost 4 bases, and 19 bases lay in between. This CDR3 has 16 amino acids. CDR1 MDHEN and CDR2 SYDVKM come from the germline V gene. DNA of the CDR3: TGTGCCAGCAGTGCCCCGGGACACCCACCTGCAGATACGCAGTATTTT. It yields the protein CASSAPGHPPADTQYF. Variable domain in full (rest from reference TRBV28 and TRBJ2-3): DVKVTQSSRYLVKRTGEKVFLECVQDMDHENMFWYRQDPGLGLRLIYFSYDVKMKEKGDIPEGYSVSREKKERFSLILESASTNQTSMYLCASSAPGHPPADTQYFGPGTRLTVL.

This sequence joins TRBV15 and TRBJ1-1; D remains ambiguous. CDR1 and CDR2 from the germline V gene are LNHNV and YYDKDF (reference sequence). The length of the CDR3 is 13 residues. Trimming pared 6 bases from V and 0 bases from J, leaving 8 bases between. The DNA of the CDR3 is TGTGCCACCAGGATAGGTCTGAACACTGAAGCTTTCTTT. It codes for CATRIGLNTEAFF.

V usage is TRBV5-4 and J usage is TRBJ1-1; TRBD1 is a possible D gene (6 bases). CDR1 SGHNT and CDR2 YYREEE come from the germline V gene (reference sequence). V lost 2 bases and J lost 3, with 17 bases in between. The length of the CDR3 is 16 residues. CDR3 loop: CASSFPGAVRDTEAFF. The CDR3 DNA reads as TGTGCCAGCAGCTTTCCGGGGGCGGTACGGGACACTGAAGCTTTCTTT. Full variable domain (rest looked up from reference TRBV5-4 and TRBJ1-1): ETGVTQSPTHLIKTRGQQVTLRCSSQSGHNTVSWYQQALGQGPQFIFQYYREEENGRGNFPPRFSGLQFPNYSSELNVNALELDDSALYLCASSFPGAVRDTEAFFGQGTRLTVV.

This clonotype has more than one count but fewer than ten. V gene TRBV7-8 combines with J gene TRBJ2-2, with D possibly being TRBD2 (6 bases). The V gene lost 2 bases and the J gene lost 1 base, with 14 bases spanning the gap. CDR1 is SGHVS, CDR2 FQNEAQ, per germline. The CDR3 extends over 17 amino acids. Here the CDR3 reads CASSLPEEGKNTGELFF. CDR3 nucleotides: TGTGCCAGCAGCTTACCGGAGGAGGGGAAGAACACCGGGGAGCTGTTTTTT.

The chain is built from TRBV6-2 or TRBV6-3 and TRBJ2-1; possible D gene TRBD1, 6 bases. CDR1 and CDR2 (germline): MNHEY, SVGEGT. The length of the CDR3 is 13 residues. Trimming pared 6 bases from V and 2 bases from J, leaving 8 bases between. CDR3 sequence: CASRGDTYNEQFF. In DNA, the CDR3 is TGTGCCAGCAGAGGGGACACCTACAATGAGCAGTTCTTC.

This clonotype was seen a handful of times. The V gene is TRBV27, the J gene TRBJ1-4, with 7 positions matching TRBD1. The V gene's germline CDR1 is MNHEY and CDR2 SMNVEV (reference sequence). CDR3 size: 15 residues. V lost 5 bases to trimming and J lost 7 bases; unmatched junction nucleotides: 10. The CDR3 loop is CASSPREGGGEKLFF. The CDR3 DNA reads TGTGCCAGCAGTCCTCGGGAAGGGGGCGGTGAAAAACTGTTTTTT.

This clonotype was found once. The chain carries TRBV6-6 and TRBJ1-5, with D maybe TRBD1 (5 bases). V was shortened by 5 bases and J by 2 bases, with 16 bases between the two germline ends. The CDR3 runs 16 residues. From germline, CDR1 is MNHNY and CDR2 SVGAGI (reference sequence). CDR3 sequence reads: CASSTRQRAGNQPQHF. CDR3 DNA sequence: TGTGCCAGCAGTACCCGACAGAGAGCTGGCAATCAGCCCCAGCATTTT.

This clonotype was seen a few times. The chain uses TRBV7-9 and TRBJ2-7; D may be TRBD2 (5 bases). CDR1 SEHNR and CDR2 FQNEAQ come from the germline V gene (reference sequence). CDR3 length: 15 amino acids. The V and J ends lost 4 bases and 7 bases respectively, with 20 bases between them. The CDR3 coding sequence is TGTGCCAGCAGCTCCCACGAGCGAGATACGGGGGAGCAGTACTTC. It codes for CASSSHERDTGEQYF.

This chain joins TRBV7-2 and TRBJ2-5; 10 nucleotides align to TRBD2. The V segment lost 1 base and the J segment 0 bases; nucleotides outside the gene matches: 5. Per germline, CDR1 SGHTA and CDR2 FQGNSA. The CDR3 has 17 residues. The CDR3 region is CASSLVLAGGDQETQYF. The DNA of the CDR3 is TGTGCCAGCAGCTTAGTTTTAGCGGGAGGCGACCAAGAGACCCAGTACTTC.

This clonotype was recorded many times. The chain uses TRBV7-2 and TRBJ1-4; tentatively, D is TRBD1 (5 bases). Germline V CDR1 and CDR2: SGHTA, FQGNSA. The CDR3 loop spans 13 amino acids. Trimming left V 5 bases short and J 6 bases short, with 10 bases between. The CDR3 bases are TGTGCCAGCAGCCGAGGGGAAGATGAAAAACTGTTTTTT. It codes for CASSRGEDEKLFF. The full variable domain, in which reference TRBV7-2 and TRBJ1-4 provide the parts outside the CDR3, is GAGVSQSPSNKVTEKGKDVELRCDPISGHTALYWYRQSLGQGLEFLIYFQGNSAPDKSGLPSDRFSAERTGGSVSTLTIQRTQQEDSAVYLCASSRGEDEKLFFGSGTQLSVL.

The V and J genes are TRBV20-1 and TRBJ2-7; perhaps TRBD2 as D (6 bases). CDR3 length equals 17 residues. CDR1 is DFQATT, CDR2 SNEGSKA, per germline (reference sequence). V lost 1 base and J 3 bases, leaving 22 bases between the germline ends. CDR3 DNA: TGCAGTGCTAGAGTAATCAACTATGGAGGGATTAGCTACGAGCAGTACTTC. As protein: CSARVINYGGISYEQYF.

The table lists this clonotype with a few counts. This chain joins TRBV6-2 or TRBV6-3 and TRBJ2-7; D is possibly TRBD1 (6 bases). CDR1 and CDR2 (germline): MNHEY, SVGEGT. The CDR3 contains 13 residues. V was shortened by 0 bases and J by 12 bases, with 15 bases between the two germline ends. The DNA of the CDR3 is TGTGCCAGCAGTTACTCGGACAGTAGCAGTCGGTACTTC. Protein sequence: CASSYSDSSSRYF.

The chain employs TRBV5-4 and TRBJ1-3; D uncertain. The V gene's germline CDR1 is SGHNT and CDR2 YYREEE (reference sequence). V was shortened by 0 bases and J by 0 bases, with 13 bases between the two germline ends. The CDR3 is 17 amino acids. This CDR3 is CASSLDGASSSGNTIYF. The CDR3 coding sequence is TGTGCCAGCAGCTTGGATGGAGCATCGAGCTCTGGAAACACCATATATTTT.

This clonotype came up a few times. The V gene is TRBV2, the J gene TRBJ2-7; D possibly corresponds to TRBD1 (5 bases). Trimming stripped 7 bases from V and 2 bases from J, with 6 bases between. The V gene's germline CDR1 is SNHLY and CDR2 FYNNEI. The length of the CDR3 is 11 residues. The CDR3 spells CASKGTYEQYF. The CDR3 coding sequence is TGTGCCAGCAAGGGGACCTACGAGCAGTACTTC.

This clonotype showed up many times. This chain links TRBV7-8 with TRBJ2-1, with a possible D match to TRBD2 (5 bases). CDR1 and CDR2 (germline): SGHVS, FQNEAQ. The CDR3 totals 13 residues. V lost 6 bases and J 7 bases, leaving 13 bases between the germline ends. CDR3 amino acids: CASSIITGNEQFF. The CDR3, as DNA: TGTGCCAGCAGTATAATTACGGGGAATGAGCAGTTCTTC.

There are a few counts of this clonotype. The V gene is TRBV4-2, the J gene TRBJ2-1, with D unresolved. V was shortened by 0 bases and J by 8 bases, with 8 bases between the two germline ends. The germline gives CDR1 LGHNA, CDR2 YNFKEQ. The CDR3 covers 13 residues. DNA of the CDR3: TGTGCCAGCAGCCAAGAATCCCTTCATGAGCAGTTCTTC. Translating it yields CASSQESLHEQFF.